These 24 T cell receptor beta chains were all obtained from the same sample, sequenced in a study of T cells after yellow fever vaccination. TCRdb reanalysed the 5' RACE reads using MiXCR and keeps one entry per CDR3 protein. The sample contains about 360,000 distinct CDR3 sequences, under 7.5% of which appear only once. The source material was PBMCs, sampled 5 days after the yellow fever booster vaccination. These receptor sequences come from a man aged 25-40 years who received the YFV17D yellow fever vaccine.

The chain employs TRBV5-1 and TRBJ2-1; 10 bases align to TRBD2. Germline loops: CDR1 SGHRS, CDR2 YFSETQ. This CDR3 is 18 amino acids long. The V segment lost 4 bases and the J segment 7 bases; nucleotides outside the gene matches: 17. CDR3 in DNA: TGCGCCAGCAGCCCCTATGCGGCTAGCGGGAGTAGGAGGAATGAGCAGTTCTTC. Translating it yields CASSPYAASGSRRNEQFF.

The chain combines TRBV6-1 with TRBJ2-3, with 8 bases aligning to TRBD2. Germline CDR1 is MNHNS and CDR2 is SASEGT. The length of the CDR3 is 15 residues. V dropped 5 bases and J dropped 4; count of bases not matched to a gene: 8. The DNA of the CDR3 is TGTGCCAGCAGTCCGACCCCGGGGGGGCCAGATACGCAGTATTTT. Protein product: CASSPTPGGPDTQYF.

This chain uses TRBV20-1 with TRBJ1-5; 8 nucleotides agree with TRBD1. Looked up from germline, CDR1 is DFQATT and CDR2 is SNEGSKA (reference sequence). The CDR3 covers 15 residues. V lost 1 base to trimming and J lost 1 base; unmatched junction nucleotides: 3. The CDR3 sequence is CSARGGQGSNQPQHF. The DNA for the CDR3 is TGCAGTGCTAGAGGAGGACAGGGAAGCAATCAGCCCCAGCATTTT.

The chain links TRBV18 to TRBJ2-1, with 8 bases identical to TRBD1. Germline assignment: CDR1 KGHSH and CDR2 LQKENI. Unmatched junction bases numbered 4, after V lost 3 bases and J lost 3 bases. The CDR3 spans 15 residues. CDR3 nucleotides: TGTGCCAGCTCACCTTTGACAGGGGACTACAATGAGCAGTTCTTC. Its translation is CASSPLTGDYNEQFF.

The genes are TRBV29-1 and TRBJ1-1; D possibly corresponds to TRBD1 (5 bases). V was cut by 4 bases and J by 10 bases, with 10 bases left in between. The CDR3 runs 10 residues. From germline, CDR1 is SQVTM and CDR2 ANQGSEA. The CDR3 sequence is CSVGEGRAFF. CDR3 coding DNA: TGCAGCGTTGGGGAGGGGCGAGCTTTCTTT.

This clonotype has only a few counts. The J gene is TRBJ2-7, the V gene TRBV7-2; the D gene could be TRBD1 or TRBD2 (5 bases each). The CDR3 loop spans 13 amino acids. The germline V gene encodes CDR1 SGHTA and CDR2 FQGNSA. V was clipped by 5 bases and J by 6 bases, with 14 bases between them. CDR3 bases: TGTGCCAGCAGCGGGGGACCTTTTCTCGAGCAGTACTTC. Its protein is CASSGGPFLEQYF.

There are many counts of this clonotype. V usage is TRBV20-1 and J usage is TRBJ2-7; D gene uncertain. Trimming took 6 bases from V and 2 from J, leaving 17 bases between them. The CDR3 has 14 residues. Germline V gene sequence: CDR1 DFQATT, CDR2 SNEGSKA (reference sequence). CDR3 DNA sequence: TGCAGTGCCCCGGAACAGCTTGGACCCTACGAGCAGTACTTC. It translates to CSAPEQLGPYEQYF.

This clonotype was counted at least ten times. The gene calls are TRBV15 and TRBJ2-7; 9 nucleotides agree with TRBD2. CDR1 is LNHNV and CDR2 is YYDKDF in the germline V gene (reference sequence). The CDR3 consists of 15 residues. With 0 bases clipped from V and 7 bases from J, the junction kept 7 bases outside the gene matches. CDR3 region: CATSRDLGLANEQYF. CDR3 nucleotides: TGTGCCACCAGCAGAGATTTGGGACTAGCTAATGAGCAGTACTTC. The whole variable domain, remainder taken from reference TRBV15 and TRBJ2-7, is DAMVIQNPRYQVTQFGKPVTLSCSQTLNHNVMYWYQQKSSQAPKLLFHYYDKDFNNEADTPDNFQSRRPNTSFCFLDIRSPGLGDTAMYLCATSRDLGLANEQYFGPGTRLTVT.

This clonotype occurred many times. This chain links TRBV4-3 with TRBJ1-1; weak D call: TRBD1 (6 bases). Trimming pared 0 bases from V and 3 bases from J, leaving 11 bases between. The V gene's germline CDR1 is LGHNA and CDR2 YSLEER. This CDR3 is 15 amino acids long. The CDR3: CASSQDSQGYTEAFF. Here the CDR3 DNA reads TGCGCCAGCAGCCAAGATAGTCAGGGGTACACTGAAGCTTTCTTT.

The rearrangement links TRBV27 to TRBJ1-1; D remains unclear. Germline-derived CDR1 and CDR2 are MNHEY and SMNVEV (reference sequence). The CDR3 runs 15 residues. Trimming cost V 2 bases and J 0 bases, with 10 bases left between them. The CDR3 bases are TGTGCCAGCAGTTTAAGGGTGGGCATGAACACTGAAGCTTTCTTT. It codes for CASSLRVGMNTEAFF.

This clonotype was seen a handful of times. This chain connects TRBV29-1 to TRBJ2-5; 11 positions agree with TRBD1. The J segment lost 2 bases and the V segment lost 6 bases, leaving 14 bases of the junction unmatched. Germline CDR1 reads SQVTM; CDR2 reads ANQGSEA. This CDR3 has 17 amino acids. CDR3 nucleotides: TGCAGCGTAGGACAGGGGGCGACGCTTGCTTTTCAAGAGACCCAGTACTTC. Encoded protein: CSVGQGATLAFQETQYF.

The V gene is TRBV7-2, the J gene TRBJ2-7, with TRBD1 matching over 7 bases. Trimming removed 5 bases from V and 1 base from J; junction bases left unmatched: 5. Looked up from germline, CDR1 is SGHTA and CDR2 is FQGNSA. This CDR3 contains 14 residues. In DNA form, the CDR3 reads TGTGCCAGCAGCCCTGGGACAGATTCCTACGAGCAGTACTTC. Translation gives CASSPGTDSYEQYF.

Details on this clonotype: A read error may account for a junction end that differs from germline. The rearrangement uses TRBV13 and TRBJ2-7; no firm D call. The germline V gene encodes CDR1 PRHDT and CDR2 FYEKMQ (reference sequence). The CDR3 runs to 8 residues. The CDR3 loop is CASSFPNF. For the CDR3, the DNA is TGTGCCAGCAGCTTTCCCAACTTC.

This clonotype was counted a few times. The V gene is TRBV5-4, the J gene TRBJ2-7, with a tentative D call TRBD1 (5 bases). The CDR3 covers 14 residues. In germline, CDR1 is SGHNT, CDR2 YYREEE (reference sequence). V dropped 4 bases and J dropped 0 bases, with 11 bases sitting between them. CDR3 nucleotide sequence: TGTGCCAGCAGCCTCAGGGCCAGCTCCTACGAGCAGTACTTC. It specifies CASSLRASSYEQYF. Drawing the rest from reference TRBV5-4 and TRBJ2-7, the complete variable domain is ETGVTQSPTHLIKTRGQQVTLRCSSQSGHNTVSWYQQALGQGPQFIFQYYREEENGRGNFPPRFSGLQFPNYSSELNVNALELDDSALYLCASSLRASSYEQYFGPGTRLTVT.

A note on this clonotype: Germline is not matched at one junction end, which may reflect a read error. The V gene is TRBV20-1, the J gene TRBJ2-2, with 7 bases identical to TRBD2. The length of the CDR3 is 16 residues. Per germline, CDR1 DFQATT and CDR2 SNEGSKA (reference sequence). Here the CDR3 reads CCARDAAGAGTGELFF. The CDR3 DNA follows: TGCTGTGCTAGAGATGCGGCGGGAGCAGGCACCGGGGAGCTGTTTTTT.

This clonotype has a count of ten or more. This chain joins TRBV5-1 and TRBJ2-7; 7 bases line up with TRBD2. The junction had 10 bases not matched to a gene; V was cut back by 3 bases and J by 4 bases. Per the germline V gene, CDR1 is SGHRS and CDR2 is YFSETQ. This CDR3 has 15 residues. For the CDR3, the DNA is TGCGCCAGCAGCTCGGCGGGAGCCCTCGCTTACGAGCAGTACTTC. This encodes CASSSAGALAYEQYF.

There are many counts of this clonotype. The chain recombines TRBV5-1 with TRBJ2-1; 10 nucleotides match TRBD2. Germline-derived CDR1 and CDR2 are SGHRS and YFSETQ. V was pared by 3 bases and J by 3 bases, with 18 bases of the junction left unmatched. This CDR3 is built from 20 residues. The chain's CDR3 is CASSWSGEGTSARGYNEQFF. CDR3 sequence (DNA): TGCGCCAGCAGCTGGAGCGGGGAAGGGACTAGCGCGAGAGGCTACAATGAGCAGTTCTTC. The full variable domain, rest sourced from reference TRBV5-1 and TRBJ2-1, is KAGVTQTPRYLIKTRGQQVTLSCSPISGHRSVSWYQQTPGQGLQFLFEYFSETQRNKGNFPGRFSGRQFSNSRSEMNVSTLELGDSALYLCASSWSGEGTSARGYNEQFFGPGTRLTVL.

The chain uses TRBV6-2 or TRBV6-3 and TRBJ2-3; the D call may be TRBD1 or TRBD2 (5 bases each). The CDR3 covers 14 residues. Germline V CDR1 and CDR2: MNHEY, SVGEGT. Trimming removed 2 bases at V and 7 bases at J, with 13 bases between. CDR3 DNA: TGTGCCAGCAGTTACGGGACCCAAAGGTATACGCAGTATTTT. Protein sequence: CASSYGTQRYTQYF.

This clonotype occurred a few times. J is TRBJ2-7 and V is TRBV5-1; D gene ambiguous. V dropped 0 bases and J dropped 2 bases, with 18 bases sitting between them. The CDR3 loop spans 17 amino acids. Germline CDR1 and CDR2: SGHRS and YFSETQ. As DNA, the CDR3 is TGCGCCAGCAGCTTGGCCGCACGTGCCGGAGTCCCCTACGAGCAGTACTTC. The encoded protein is CASSLAARAGVPYEQYF.

This clonotype was recorded at least ten times. The V and J genes are TRBV20-1 and TRBJ2-7, with unresolved D. CDR1 and CDR2 (germline): DFQATT, SNEGSKA (reference sequence). This CDR3 has 12 amino acids. Trimming cost V 3 bases and J 1 base, with 7 bases left between them. CDR3 nucleotides: TGCAGTGCTAGGAGGAATTCCTACGAGCAGTACTTC. Its protein is CSARRNSYEQYF.

This clonotype was observed at least ten times. This sequence joins TRBV20-1 and TRBJ2-5; 9 bases match TRBD1. The V gene's germline CDR1 is DFQATT and CDR2 SNEGSKA (reference sequence). Trimming took 5 bases from V and 7 from J; bases not matched to a gene: 8. CDR3 size: 13 residues. CDR3 sequence (DNA): TGCAGTGCTTACAACAGGGGGCGCGGGACCCAGTACTTC. Residues: CSAYNRGRGTQYF.

This clonotype was seen a few times. The chain links TRBV7-2 to TRBJ2-1, with 9 bases that match TRBD1. The CDR3 is 15 amino acids. Per germline, CDR1 SGHTA and CDR2 FQGNSA. Unmatched junction bases numbered 9, after V lost 4 bases and J lost 8 bases. The CDR3 DNA follows: TGTGCCAGCAGCTCCCGGGGACAGGGTTTACATGAGCAGTTCTTC. Amino acids: CASSSRGQGLHEQFF. The variable domain in full, with the rest retrieved from reference TRBV7-2 and TRBJ2-1, is GAGVSQSPSNKVTEKGKDVELRCDPISGHTALYWYRQSLGQGLEFLIYFQGNSAPDKSGLPSDRFSAERTGGSVSTLTIQRTQQEDSAVYLCASSSRGQGLHEQFFGPGTRLTVL.

V usage is TRBV7-8 and J usage is TRBJ2-2, with 9 positions matching TRBD2. The CDR3 sequence is 16 residues long. Trimming cost V 5 bases and J 8 bases; bases outside gene matches: 12. Germline CDR1 is SGHVS and CDR2 is FQNEAQ. This chain's CDR3 is CASSTRPRLAEGELFF. The DNA for the CDR3 is TGTGCCAGCAGCACTCGACCCCGACTAGCGGAGGGGGAGCTGTTTTTT. Full variable domain (remainder filled in from reference TRBV7-8 and TRBJ2-2): GAGVSQSPRYKVAKRGQDVALRCDPISGHVSLFWYQQALGQGPEFLTYFQNEAQLDKSGLPSDRFFAERPEGSVSTLKIQRTQQEDSAVYLCASSTRPRLAEGELFFGEGSRLTVL.

In its sample, this clonotype was seen many times. The rearrangement links TRBV5-5 to TRBJ2-7; TRBD1 matches 10 bases. The CDR3 covers 15 residues. Trimming cost V 0 bases and J 4 bases; bases outside gene matches: 4. Germline V gene sequence: CDR1 SGHKS, CDR2 YYEKEE (reference sequence). The CDR3: CASSLAGQGIYEQYF. The CDR3 DNA sequence: TGTGCCAGCAGCTTGGCGGGACAGGGGATTTACGAGCAGTACTTC.